The clone carrying this T cell receptor (beta chain) came up a few times. Its antigen is unidentified. Using its own MiXCR run on the 5' RACE reads, TCRdb lists one record per CDR3 protein. The data show hundreds of thousands of distinct CDR3 sequences, 8.6% seen once. With 5 bases removed from V and 11 bases from J, the gap between germline ends came to 12 bases. This CDR3 is built from 11 residues. CDR1 is MNHEY, CDR2 SVGAGI, per germline. This sample was included in a study of identical twins. Findings of the study overall: With abundant cord blood beta clonotypes, insertions were fewer; memory repertoires showed no such pattern.

This same sample was also taken into another study, of yellow fever vaccine responses in identical twins. That study reports: Among the twins, the vaccine T cell response reportedly seemed partly convergent and partly personalized.

This clonotype was sampled from a woman aged 18-30 years in good health. Sequencing used PBMCs. This sequence joins TRBV6-5 and TRBJ1-1; maybe TRBD1 (6 bases). The CDR3 sequence is CASSATGRAFF. CDR3 bases: TGTGCCAGCAGTGCAACAGGGAGGGCTTTCTTT.